This T cell receptor (beta chain) was identified during a study of a mutant IDH1 vaccine in newly diagnosed glioma. Study at large: Administration of eight vaccinations to patients took place in weeks 1, 3, 5, 7, 11, 15, 19, 23. Findings of the study overall: Pseudoprogression apparently tracked independently of changes in top peripheral T cell clonotypes.

The CDR3 is made up of 13 amino acids. Deletions cut 3 bases from V and 1 base from J, with 6 bases between. Looked up from germline, CDR1 is MDHEN and CDR2 is SYDVKM. Repertoires were generated with immunoSEQ multiplex PCR, while TCRdb's copy carries only in-frame clones and drops some. Here the sample spans 50,000 to 60,000 clones, around 90% being singletons. Time point of the sample: week 11, during vaccination. In every dose of vaccine, 300 ug of mutant IDH1 20-mer peptide was given alongside topical imiquimod. The sample holds one count of this clone. The target antigen is unknown. Sequences were derived from PBMCs, sampled from a glioma patient whose treatment included an IDH1 peptide vaccine. The clonotype was recovered from a middle-aged man with glioma. This rearrangement joins TRBV28 to TRBJ1-1; D remains unclear. In nucleotides, the CDR3 is TGTGCCAGCAGTTTTAGCTGGAACACTGAAGCTTTCTTT. Its translation: CASSFSWNTEAFF.